Listed below are T cell receptor beta chains from one sample, sequenced in a study of T cells in tumors after PD-1 blockade. Produced via immunoSEQ multiplex PCR; TCRdb's table is partial and in-frame only. The sample holds around 35,000 clones, 73% seen once. Sequences were derived from PBMCs, sampled after anti-PD-1 treatment. The receptors here all came from a human donor with basal cell carcinoma. Both conserved end residues are part of each CDR3. A D gene is named only where the DNA matches it firmly. Only some rows state a clone size, as once, few, many or a class for expanded clones.

v_gene	d_gene	abundance	j_gene	CDR3nt	CDR3aa
TRBV4-3	TRBD2	NA	TRBJ2-2	TGCGCCAGCAGCCATTTCGTACTAGCGGTCGGCACCGGGGAGCTGTTTTTT	CASSHFVLAVGTGELFF
TRBV30	NA	few	TRBJ1-5	TGTGCCTGGAGTGTAAGGCAGGGAGGAAATCAGCCCCAGCATTTT	CAWSVRQGGNQPQHF
TRBV6-2/TRBV6-3	NA	NA	TRBJ2-1	TGTGCCAGCAGCCTGGGGGAAAGCTCCTACAATGAGCAGTTCTTC	CASSLGESSYNEQFF
TRBV15	TRBD1	NA	TRBJ1-2	TGTGCCACCAGCAGACCACGACCCGGGACAGGGGGCCTCCACTATGGCTACACCTTC	CATSRPRPGTGGLHYGYTF
TRBV9	NA	few	TRBJ1-6	TGTGCCAGCTCGCAGACCGGGAGGGGCAATTCACCCCTCCACTTT	CASSQTGRGNSPLHF
TRBV6-5	NA	few	TRBJ1-1	TGTGCCAGCAGGCGGATCACTGAAGCTTTCTTT	CASRRITEAFF
TRBV9	NA	NA	TRBJ2-3	TGTGCCAGCAGCGTAGGGGGCACAGATACGCAGTATTTT	CASSVGGTDTQYF
TRBV19	NA	NA	TRBJ2-3	TGTGCCAGTAGTATAGGTCCGAATACGCAGTATTTT	CASSIGPNTQYF
TRBV4-3	NA	NA	TRBJ1-2	TGCGCCAGCAGCCTCACCAGGGGCGGCTGGGATGGCTACACCTTC	CASSLTRGGWDGYTF
TRBV24-1	NA	NA	TRBJ2-2	TGTGCCACCAGTGATTCGTCAGGGGTGGGCGGGGAGCTGTTTTTT	CATSDSSGVGGELFF
TRBV28	NA	NA	TRBJ1-5	TGTGCCAGCAGTTTATTGCTGGCAAGTCAGCCCCAGCATTTT	CASSLLLASQPQHF
TRBV6-5	NA	NA	TRBJ2-7	TGTGCCACCGGGCCCACTTACGAGCAGTACTTC	CATGPTYEQYF
TRBV27	NA	NA	TRBJ2-3	TGTGCCAGCAGTTCTTGGGAGAGGTTGGGCACAGATACGCAGTATTTT	CASSSWERLGTDTQYF
TRBV7-9	TRBD1	NA	TRBJ1-2	TGTGCCAGCAGCTTACTCGGGACAGATTTTTATGGCTACACCTTC	CASSLLGTDFYGYTF
TRBV5-1	NA	NA	TRBJ2-7	TGCGCCAGCAGCCTGGGGGGAGGGGGCACCTACGAGCAGTACTTC	CASSLGGGGTYEQYF
TRBV2	NA	NA	TRBJ2-1	TGTGCCAGCAGTGAAGCGTACGGGGGAGCACATGAGCAGTTCTTC	CASSEAYGGAHEQFF
TRBV10-3	NA	NA	TRBJ2-3	TGTGCCATCAGTCAAGATATCGGGACTAGCACAGATACGCAGTATTTT	CAISQDIGTSTDTQYF
TRBV28	TRBD1	NA	TRBJ1-5	TGTGCCAGCCTTCCCCTAGGGACAGGGAGTCAGCCCCAGCATTTT	CASLPLGTGSQPQHF
TRBV7-2	TRBD2	NA	TRBJ2-5	TGTGCCAGCAGCCGCGGGGCCTCCCGCGGGGGAGAGACCCAGTACTTC	CASSRGASRGGETQYF
TRBV3-1/TRBV3-2	TRBD2	NA	TRBJ2-6	TGTGCCAGCAGCCCGGGACTAGCGGGGGGCTTCTCTGGGGCCAACGTCCTGACTTTC	CASSPGLAGGFSGANVLTF
TRBV6-5	NA	NA	TRBJ2-2	TGTGCCAGCATCTTTGGACCAACCGACACCGGGGAGCTGTTTTTT	CASIFGPTDTGELFF
TRBV4-3	NA	NA	TRBJ1-3	TGCGCCAGCAGCCAAGATCGTCCGAGTCAGGGGACTGGAAACACCATATATTTT	CASSQDRPSQGTGNTIYF
TRBV6-5	NA	once	TRBJ1-5	TGTGCCAGCAAGAGCGGGACACTATTCAATCAGCCCCAGCATTTT	CASKSGTLFNQPQHF
TRBV18	TRBD2	NA	TRBJ2-3	TGTGCCAGCTCACCGGGACTAGCGGACACTAGCACAGATACGCAGTATTTT	CASSPGLADTSTDTQYF
TRBV7-8	TRBD2	NA	TRBJ2-2	TGTGCCAGCAGCTTATGGGGGGGGAACACCGGGGAGCTGTTTTTT	CASSLWGGNTGELFF
TRBV11-3	NA	NA	TRBJ1-1	TGTGCCAGCAGCTTAGATCCTGCCCCGAACACTGAAGCTTTCTTT	CASSLDPAPNTEAFF
TRBV2	TRBD1	NA	TRBJ1-2	TGTGCCAGCAGCGGGACAGGTCCCGCTAACTATGGCTACACCTTC	CASSGTGPANYGYTF
TRBV18	TRBD1	NA	TRBJ2-7	TGTGCCAGCTCATTTACCGGGACAGTAACGCACGAGCAGTACTTC	CASSFTGTVTHEQYF
TRBV19	NA	NA	TRBJ1-3	TGTGCCAGTAGTCCCCCCCCGGGGCGGACAGGAAACACCATATATTTT	CASSPPPGRTGNTIYF
TRBV6-2/TRBV6-3	NA	few	TRBJ2-7	TGTGCCAGCAGTTACCGGGGTAGGAACGAGCAGTACTTC	CASSYRGRNEQYF
TRBV11-2	TRBD2	NA	TRBJ2-3	TGTGCCAGCAGCTCTCTTAGCGGGAGGGCGGGTAGCACAGATACGCAGTATTTT	CASSSLSGRAGSTDTQYF
TRBV14	NA	NA	TRBJ2-3	TGTGCCAGCAGCCAAGGAGGCGGCCTCTCCCGGGCAGATACGCAGTATTTT	CASSQGGGLSRADTQYF
TRBV6-2/TRBV6-3	NA	NA	TRBJ2-1	TGTGCCAGCAGTTCCGGACCGGCCAGCCAGCAGTTCTTC	CASSSGPASQQFF
TRBV30	NA	few	TRBJ1-5	TGTGCCTGCTCTGCGAAGAGGGAAAGTCAGCCCCAGCATTTT	CACSAKRESQPQHF
TRBV4-2	NA	NA	TRBJ2-5	TGTGCCAGCAGCCTCCCGGGGGTCGGGGAGACCCAGTACTTC	CASSLPGVGETQYF
TRBV15	TRBD2	NA	TRBJ2-7	TGTGCCACCAGCAGAGTAGCGGGCGGAAGCTACGAGCAGTACTTC	CATSRVAGGSYEQYF
TRBV19	NA	NA	TRBJ2-7	TGTGCCAGTAGCTACAGGGACGAGCAGTACTTC	CASSYRDEQYF
TRBV29-1	TRBD2	once	TRBJ2-7	TGCAGCGTTGAGCTAGCGGGGGCCTCGAGAAACTACGAGCAGTACTTC	CSVELAGASRNYEQYF
TRBV11-3	TRBD2	NA	TRBJ2-1	TGTGCCAGCAGCTTAGTTGGGACTAGCGGGAAGTCATGGCAGTTCTTC	CASSLVGTSGKSWQFF
TRBV11-3	NA	once	TRBJ2-3	TGTGCCAGCAGCTCGACGTACACAGATACGCAGTATTTT	CASSSTYTDTQYF
TRBV15	TRBD1	NA	TRBJ2-3	TGTGCCACCAGCAGAGAGGGACAGGGGGCCGATACGCAGTATTTT	CATSREGQGADTQYF